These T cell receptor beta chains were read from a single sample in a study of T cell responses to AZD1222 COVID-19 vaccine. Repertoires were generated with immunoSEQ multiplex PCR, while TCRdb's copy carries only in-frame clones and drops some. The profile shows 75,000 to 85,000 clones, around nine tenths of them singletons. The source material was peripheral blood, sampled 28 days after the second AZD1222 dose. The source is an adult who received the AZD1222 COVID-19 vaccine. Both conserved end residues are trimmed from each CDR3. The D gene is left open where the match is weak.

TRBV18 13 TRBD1 ASSPRTGEQEPLH
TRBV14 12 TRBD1 ASSQPGTAYGYT
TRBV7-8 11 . ASSLVRGNEAF
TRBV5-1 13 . ASSLGTGSSYEQY
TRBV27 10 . ASSRIIGELF
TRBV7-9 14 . ASSPSRAQGSYGYT
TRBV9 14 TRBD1 ASSLGLGQGKETQY
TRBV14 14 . ASSLGGDNNRDTQY
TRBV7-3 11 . ASSLGQYNEQF
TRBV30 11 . ACPRTANYGYT
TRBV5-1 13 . ASSLVGGSTDTQY
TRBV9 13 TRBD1 ASSKQGKGSYEQY
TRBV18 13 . ASSRSEDGVNGYT
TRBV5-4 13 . ASSLEGSSGNTIY
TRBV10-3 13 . AISESYTEGYEQY
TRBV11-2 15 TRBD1 ASSFGQGNPFQETQY
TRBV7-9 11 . ASSQGANTEAF
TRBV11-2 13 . ASSYQADGNTEAF
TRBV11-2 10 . ASSLSSHEQY
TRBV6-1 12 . ASSEVGKYNEQF
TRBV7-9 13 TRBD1 ASSELDREGQPQH
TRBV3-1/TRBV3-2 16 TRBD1 ASSLPDRVRGANEKLF
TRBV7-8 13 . ASSSGTPSYNEQF
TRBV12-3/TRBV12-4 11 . ASSPGVWETQY
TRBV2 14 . ASSEADPNSGNTIY
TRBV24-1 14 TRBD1 ATSDRGQGNSYEQY
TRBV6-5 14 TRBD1 ASSLRTGSGANVLT
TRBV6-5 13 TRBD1 ASSYSTGRNQPQH
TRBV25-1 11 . ASSDPGRYEQY
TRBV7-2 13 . ASRLYTGMNTEAF
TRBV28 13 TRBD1 ASSYLRDRHSPLH
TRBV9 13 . ASSAGSFEGTEAF
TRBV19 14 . ASTLVGGVSGNTIY
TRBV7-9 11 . ASSWGEYYEQY
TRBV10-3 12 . AISDSGDSYEQY
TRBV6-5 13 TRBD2 ASRNSGASGDTQY
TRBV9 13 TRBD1 ASSSRRGHYEKLF
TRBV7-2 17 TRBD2 ASSPSGTSGGRGTGELF
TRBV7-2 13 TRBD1 ASSTQGQINTEAF
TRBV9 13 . ASSVGAGSLYEQY